A single sample is the source of the 8 T cell receptor beta chains below, sequenced in a study of CD8+ T cells in alopecia areata. Treatment given: oral pan-JAK inhibitor, 5-10 mg twice daily. RNA, once extracted, was reverse transcribed into cDNA for use as the sequencing template. Assay: immunoSEQ multiplex PCR; the TCRdb copy retains only in-frame clones and omits some. The sample gives some 190,000 clones, about 47% of which show up once; around 10% is in the top ten. The sequences come from CD8+ T cells sorted from blood, collected at approximately week 52, from a patient treated with tofacitinib. The receptors originated from a human donor with alopecia areata.

In DNA, the CDR3 is TGTGCCAGCAGTTTTTTTCCAGGGGAAAACTATGGCTACACCTTC. Protein product: CASSFFPGENYGYTF. The chain joins TRBV27 to TRBJ1-2, with D tentatively TRBD1 (6 bases). Germline V CDR1 and CDR2: MNHEY, SMNVEV (reference sequence). Trimming shortened V by 3 bases and J by 2 bases, and 13 bases separated the two germline ends. CDR3 length: 15 residues.

V is TRBV27 and J is TRBJ2-7, with D possibly being TRBD1 or TRBD2 (6 bases each). Trimming removed 5 bases from V and 4 bases from J, with 18 bases in between. Germline loops: CDR1 MNHEY, CDR2 SMNVEV (reference sequence). This CDR3 has 15 amino acids. For the CDR3, the DNA is TGTGCCAGCAGTCCGGCGCGGTCGGGGGCGTACGAGCAGTACTTC. Its translation: CASSPARSGAYEQYF.

The chain combines TRBV2 with TRBJ2-1, with D uncertain. V was shortened by 1 base and J by 6 bases, with 4 bases between the two germline ends. Germline CDR1 reads SNHLY; CDR2 reads FYNNEI. This CDR3 spans 12 amino acids. The chain's CDR3 is CASSEESNEQFF. Here the CDR3 DNA reads TGTGCCAGCAGTGAAGAATCCAATGAGCAGTTCTTC.

This clone was counted between two and nine times. The chain joins TRBV6-5 to TRBJ2-6, with TRBD1 as a possible D gene (6 bases). The germline gives CDR1 MNHEY, CDR2 SVGAGI. V was pared by 6 bases and J by 2 bases, with 11 bases between. The CDR3 sequence is 15 residues long. The CDR3, as DNA: TGTGCCAGCAGGACAGGAATCACTGGGGCCAACGTCCTGACTTTC. It codes for CASRTGITGANVLTF.

The chain employs TRBV7-2 and TRBJ2-7; the D is unclear. The germline V gene encodes CDR1 SGHTA and CDR2 FQGNSA. V was cut by 1 base and J by 1 base, with 8 bases left in between. The CDR3 covers 14 residues. CDR3 amino acids: CASSLDIPSYEQYF. DNA for the CDR3: TGTGCCAGCAGCTTAGATATACCTTCCTACGAGCAGTACTTC.

This chain joins TRBV27 and TRBJ2-3; D might be TRBD2 (6 bases). With 1 base removed from V and 2 bases from J, the gap between germline ends came to 16 bases. CDR3 length: 17 amino acids. Germline V lookup: CDR1 MNHEY, CDR2 SMNVEV (reference sequence). The CDR3 is CASSLLGRGSATDTQYF. CDR3 DNA: TGTGCCAGCAGTTTATTAGGGCGGGGATCTGCCACAGATACGCAGTATTTT.

CDR3 bases: TGCGCCAGCAGCCCCCTCGAAGGTACCGGGGAGCTGTTTTTT. This encodes CASSPLEGTGELFF. V is TRBV5-1 and J is TRBJ2-2, with unresolved D. Germline loops: CDR1 SGHRS, CDR2 YFSETQ. V shed 4 bases and J shed 5 bases, with 12 bases lying between them. The length of the CDR3 is 14 residues. Complete variable domain (other parts from reference TRBV5-1 and TRBJ2-2): KAGVTQTPRYLIKTRGQQVTLSCSPISGHRSVSWYQQTPGQGLQFLFEYFSETQRNKGNFPGRFSGRQFSNSRSEMNVSTLELGDSALYLCASSPLEGTGELFFGEGSRLTVL.

This chain joins TRBV7-6 and TRBJ2-1, with 12 bases that match TRBD2. Trimming at V came to 10 bases and at J to 5 bases, leaving 3 bases not matched to a gene. This CDR3 spans 13 amino acids. CDR1 SGHVS and CDR2 FNYEAQ come from the germline V gene. The CDR3 sequence is CAIRLAGDNEQFF. The CDR3 nucleotides are TGTGCCATCAGACTAGCGGGGGACAATGAGCAGTTCTTC.